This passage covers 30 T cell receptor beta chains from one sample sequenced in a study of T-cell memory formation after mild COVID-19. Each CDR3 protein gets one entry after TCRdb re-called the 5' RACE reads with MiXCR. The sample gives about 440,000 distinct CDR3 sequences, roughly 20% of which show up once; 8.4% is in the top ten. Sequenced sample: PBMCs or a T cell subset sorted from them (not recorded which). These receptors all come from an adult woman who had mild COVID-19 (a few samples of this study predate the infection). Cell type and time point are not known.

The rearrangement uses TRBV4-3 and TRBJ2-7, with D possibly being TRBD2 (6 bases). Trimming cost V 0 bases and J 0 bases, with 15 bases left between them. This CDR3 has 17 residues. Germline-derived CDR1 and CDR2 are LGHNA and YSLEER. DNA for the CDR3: TGCGCCAGCAGCCAAGATGGATGGGACGGGAGCTCCTACGAGCAGTACTTC. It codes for CASSQDGWDGSSYEQYF.

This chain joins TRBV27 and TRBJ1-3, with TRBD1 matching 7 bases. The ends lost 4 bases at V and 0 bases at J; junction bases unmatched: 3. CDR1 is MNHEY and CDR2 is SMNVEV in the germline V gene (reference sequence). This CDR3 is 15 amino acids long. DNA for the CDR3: TGTGCCAGCAGTTGGGGACAGTACTCTGGAAACACCATATATTTT. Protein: CASSWGQYSGNTIYF.

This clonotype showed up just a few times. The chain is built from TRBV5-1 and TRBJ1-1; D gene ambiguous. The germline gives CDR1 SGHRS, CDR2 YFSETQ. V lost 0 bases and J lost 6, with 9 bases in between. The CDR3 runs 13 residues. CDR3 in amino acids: CASSLEQRAEAFF. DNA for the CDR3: TGCGCCAGCAGCTTGGAACAGCGAGCTGAAGCTTTCTTT. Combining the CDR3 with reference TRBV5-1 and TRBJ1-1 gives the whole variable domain KAGVTQTPRYLIKTRGQQVTLSCSPISGHRSVSWYQQTPGQGLQFLFEYFSETQRNKGNFPGRFSGRQFSNSRSEMNVSTLELGDSALYLCASSLEQRAEAFFGQGTRLTVV.

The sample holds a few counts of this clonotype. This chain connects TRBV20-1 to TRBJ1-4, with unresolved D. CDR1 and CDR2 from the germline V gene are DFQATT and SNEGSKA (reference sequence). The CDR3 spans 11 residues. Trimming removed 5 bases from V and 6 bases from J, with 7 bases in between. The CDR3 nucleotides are TGCAGTGCTCGTGGATATGAAAAACTGTTTTTT. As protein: CSARGYEKLFF.

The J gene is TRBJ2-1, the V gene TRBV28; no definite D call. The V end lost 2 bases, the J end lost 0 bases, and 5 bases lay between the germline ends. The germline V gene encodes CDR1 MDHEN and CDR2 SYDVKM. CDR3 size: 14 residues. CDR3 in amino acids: CASSLRVSYNEQFF. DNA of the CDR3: TGTGCCAGCAGTTTACGGGTCTCCTACAATGAGCAGTTCTTC.

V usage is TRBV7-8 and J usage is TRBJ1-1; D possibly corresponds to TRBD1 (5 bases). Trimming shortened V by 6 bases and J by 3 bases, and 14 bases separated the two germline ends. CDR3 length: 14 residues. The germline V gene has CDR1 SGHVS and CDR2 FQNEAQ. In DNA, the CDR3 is TGTGCCAGCAGAGAGGCGGGGGGATACACTGAAGCTTTCTTT. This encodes CASREAGGYTEAFF.

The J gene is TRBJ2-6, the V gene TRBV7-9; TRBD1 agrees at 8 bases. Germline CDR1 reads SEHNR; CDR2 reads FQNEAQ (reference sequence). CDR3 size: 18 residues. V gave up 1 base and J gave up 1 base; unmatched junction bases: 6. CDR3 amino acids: CASSLEGRGLSGANVLTF. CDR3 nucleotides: TGTGCCAGCAGCTTAGAGGGCAGGGGGCTTTCTGGGGCCAACGTCCTGACTTTC.

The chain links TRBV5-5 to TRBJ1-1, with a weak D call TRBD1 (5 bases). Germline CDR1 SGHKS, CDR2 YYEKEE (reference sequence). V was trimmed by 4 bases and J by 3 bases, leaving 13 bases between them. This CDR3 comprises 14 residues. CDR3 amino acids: CASSPRGGDTEAFF. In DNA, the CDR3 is TGTGCCAGCAGCCCTCGCGGAGGGGACACTGAAGCTTTCTTT.

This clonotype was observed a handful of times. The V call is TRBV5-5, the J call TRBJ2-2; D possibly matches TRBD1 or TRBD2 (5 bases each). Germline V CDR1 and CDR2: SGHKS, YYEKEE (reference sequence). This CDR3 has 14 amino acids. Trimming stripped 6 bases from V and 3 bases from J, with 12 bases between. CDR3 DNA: TGTGCCAGCATGGCCGGGGCGTACACCGGGGAGCTGTTTTTT. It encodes CASMAGAYTGELFF.

The CDR3: CATSGSTNSYEQYF. The CDR3 DNA sequence: TGTGCCACCTCAGGGAGTACCAACTCCTACGAGCAGTACTTC. The V call is TRBV24-1, the J call TRBJ2-7, with D perhaps matching TRBD1 or TRBD2 (5 bases each). The CDR3 spans 14 residues. V was pared by 9 bases and J by 0 bases, with 14 bases between. Looked up from germline, CDR1 is KGHDR and CDR2 is SFDVKD.

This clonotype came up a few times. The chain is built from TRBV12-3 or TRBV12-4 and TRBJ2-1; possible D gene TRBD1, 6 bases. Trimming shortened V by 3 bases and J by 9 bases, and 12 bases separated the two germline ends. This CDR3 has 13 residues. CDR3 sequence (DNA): TGTGCCAGCAGTTTTATACAGGGTCTTGAGCAGTTCTTC. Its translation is CASSFIQGLEQFF.

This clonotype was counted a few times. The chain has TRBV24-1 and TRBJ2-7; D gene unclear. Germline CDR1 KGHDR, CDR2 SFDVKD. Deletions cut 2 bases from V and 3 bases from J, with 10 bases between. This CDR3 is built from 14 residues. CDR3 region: CATSDSTGLYEQYF. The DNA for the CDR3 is TGTGCCACCAGTGATTCCACCGGCCTCTACGAGCAGTACTTC.

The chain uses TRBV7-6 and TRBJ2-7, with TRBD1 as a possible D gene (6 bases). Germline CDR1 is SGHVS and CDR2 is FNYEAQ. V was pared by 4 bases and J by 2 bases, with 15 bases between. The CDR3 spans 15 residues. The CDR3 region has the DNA TGTGCCAGCAGCTCCCGACAGGAGAAGACCTACGAGCAGTACTTC. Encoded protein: CASSSRQEKTYEQYF.

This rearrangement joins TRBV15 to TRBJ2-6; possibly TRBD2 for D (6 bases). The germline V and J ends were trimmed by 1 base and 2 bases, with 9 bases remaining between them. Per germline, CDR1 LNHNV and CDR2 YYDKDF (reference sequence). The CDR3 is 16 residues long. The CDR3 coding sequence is TGTGCCACCAGCAGAGCGGGGGTAGCTGGGGCCAACGTCCTGACTTTC. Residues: CATSRAGVAGANVLTF.

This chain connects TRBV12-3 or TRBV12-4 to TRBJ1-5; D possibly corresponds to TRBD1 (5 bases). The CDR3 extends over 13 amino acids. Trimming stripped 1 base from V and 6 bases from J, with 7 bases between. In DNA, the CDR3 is TGTGCCAGCAGTTTAGAGGGGTCTCAGCCCCAGCATTTT. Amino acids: CASSLEGSQPQHF.

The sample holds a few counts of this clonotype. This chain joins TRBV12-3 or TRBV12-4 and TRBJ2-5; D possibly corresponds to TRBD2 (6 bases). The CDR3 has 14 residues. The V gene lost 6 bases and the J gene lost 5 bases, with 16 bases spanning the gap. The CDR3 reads CASRVNSGDETQYF. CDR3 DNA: TGTGCCAGCAGAGTGAATTCGGGAGATGAGACCCAGTACTTC.

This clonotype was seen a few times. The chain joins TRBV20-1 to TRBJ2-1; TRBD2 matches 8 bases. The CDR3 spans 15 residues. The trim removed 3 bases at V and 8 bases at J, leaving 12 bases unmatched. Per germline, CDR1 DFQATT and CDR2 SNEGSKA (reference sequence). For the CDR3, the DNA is TGCAGTGCTAGTAAGGGGGGACTAGAGTGGGATGAGCAGTTCTTC. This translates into CSASKGGLEWDEQFF.

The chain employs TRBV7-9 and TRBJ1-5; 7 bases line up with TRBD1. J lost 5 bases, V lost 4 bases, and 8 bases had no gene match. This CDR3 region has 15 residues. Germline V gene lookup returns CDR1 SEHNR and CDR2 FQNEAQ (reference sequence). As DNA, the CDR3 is TGTGCCAGCAGCTCCCAGGGGGAAGGGGATCAGCCCCAGCATTTT. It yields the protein CASSSQGEGDQPQHF.

The CDR3 DNA follows: TGTGCCAGCAGCCCCATCCCGTCACTGGCCAGGGCTGGGAACACTGAAGCTTTCTTT. Residues: CASSPIPSLARAGNTEAFF. This chain uses TRBV7-9 with TRBJ1-1; possible D gene TRBD1, 5 bases. V lost 5 bases and J lost 1, with 26 bases in between. This CDR3 has 19 residues. CDR1 SEHNR and CDR2 FQNEAQ come from the germline V gene (reference sequence).

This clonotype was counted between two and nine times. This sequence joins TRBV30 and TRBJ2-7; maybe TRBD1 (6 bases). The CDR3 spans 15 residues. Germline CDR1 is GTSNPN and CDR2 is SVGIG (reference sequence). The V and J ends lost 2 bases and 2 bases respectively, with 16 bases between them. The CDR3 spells CAWSRGRQATYEQYF. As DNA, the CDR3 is TGTGCCTGGAGTCGAGGCCGACAGGCGACCTACGAGCAGTACTTC.

The CDR3, as DNA: TGTGCCAGCAGTTACTCGAAGGGCTCCTACGAGCAGTACTTC. Residues: CASSYSKGSYEQYF. This chain joins TRBV6-5 and TRBJ2-7; D not certain. In germline, CDR1 is MNHEY, CDR2 SVGAGI. The CDR3 runs 14 residues. Trimming cost V 0 bases and J 0 bases, with 6 bases left between them.

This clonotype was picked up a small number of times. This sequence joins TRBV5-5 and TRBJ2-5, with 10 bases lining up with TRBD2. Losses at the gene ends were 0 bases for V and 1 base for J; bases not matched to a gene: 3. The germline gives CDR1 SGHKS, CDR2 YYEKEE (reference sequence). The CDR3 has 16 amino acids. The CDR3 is CASSLAASGGQETQYF. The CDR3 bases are TGTGCCAGCAGCTTGGCGGCTAGCGGGGGCCAAGAGACCCAGTACTTC.

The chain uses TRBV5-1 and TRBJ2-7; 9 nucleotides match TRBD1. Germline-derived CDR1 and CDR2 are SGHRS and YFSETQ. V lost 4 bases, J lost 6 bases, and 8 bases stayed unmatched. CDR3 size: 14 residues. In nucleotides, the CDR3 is TGCGCCAGCAGCGGGGACAGGGATAAGGGCGAGCAGTACTTC. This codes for CASSGDRDKGEQYF.

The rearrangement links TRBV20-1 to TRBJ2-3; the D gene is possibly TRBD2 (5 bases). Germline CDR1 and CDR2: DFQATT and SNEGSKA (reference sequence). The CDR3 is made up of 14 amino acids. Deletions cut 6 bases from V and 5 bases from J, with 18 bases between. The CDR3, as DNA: TGCAGTGCCCCATTGGGGATCGGGATAGATACGCAGTATTTT. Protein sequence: CSAPLGIGIDTQYF.

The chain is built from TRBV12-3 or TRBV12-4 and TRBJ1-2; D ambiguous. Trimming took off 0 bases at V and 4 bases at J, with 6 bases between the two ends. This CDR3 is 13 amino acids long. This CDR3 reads CASSLADGYGYTF. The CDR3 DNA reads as TGTGCCAGCAGTTTAGCGGACGGCTATGGCTACACCTTC.

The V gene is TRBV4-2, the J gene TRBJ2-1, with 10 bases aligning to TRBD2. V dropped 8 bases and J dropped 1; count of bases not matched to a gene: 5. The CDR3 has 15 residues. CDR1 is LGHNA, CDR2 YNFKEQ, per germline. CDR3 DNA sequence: TGTGCCAGCTTGAGCGGGGGGGCGTCCTACAATGAGCAGTTCTTC. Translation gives CASLSGGASYNEQFF.

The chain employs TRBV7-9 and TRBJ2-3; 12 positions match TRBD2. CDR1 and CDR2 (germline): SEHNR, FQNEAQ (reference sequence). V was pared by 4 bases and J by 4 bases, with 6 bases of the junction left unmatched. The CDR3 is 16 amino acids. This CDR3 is CASSSLAGGPADTQYF. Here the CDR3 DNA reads TGTGCCAGCAGCTCCCTAGCGGGGGGGCCCGCAGATACGCAGTATTTT. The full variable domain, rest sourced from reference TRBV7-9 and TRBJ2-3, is DTGVSQNPRHKITKRGQNVTFRCDPISEHNRLYWYRQTLGQGPEFLTYFQNEAQLEKSRLLSDRFSAERPKGSFSTLEIQRTEQGDSAMYLCASSSLAGGPADTQYFGPGTRLTVL.

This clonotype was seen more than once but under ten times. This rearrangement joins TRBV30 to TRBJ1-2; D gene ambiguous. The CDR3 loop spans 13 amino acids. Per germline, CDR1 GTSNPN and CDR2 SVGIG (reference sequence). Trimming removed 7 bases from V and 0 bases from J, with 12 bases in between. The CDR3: CALRISANYGYTF. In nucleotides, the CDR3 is TGTGCCTTGCGTATATCCGCTAACTATGGCTACACCTTC.

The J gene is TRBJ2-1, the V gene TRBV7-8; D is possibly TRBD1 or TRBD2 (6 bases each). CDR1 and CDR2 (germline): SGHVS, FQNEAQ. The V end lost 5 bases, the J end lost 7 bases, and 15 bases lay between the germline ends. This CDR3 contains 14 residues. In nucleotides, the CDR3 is TGTGCCAGCAGCCACAGGGTGGAGGGGAATGAGCAGTTCTTC. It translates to CASSHRVEGNEQFF.

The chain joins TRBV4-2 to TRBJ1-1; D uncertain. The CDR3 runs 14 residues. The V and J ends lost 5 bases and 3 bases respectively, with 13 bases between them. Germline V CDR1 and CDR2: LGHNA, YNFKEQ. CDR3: CASSSTWGDTEAFF. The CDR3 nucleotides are TGTGCCAGCAGCTCAACATGGGGAGACACTGAAGCTTTCTTT.